This entry describes one TCR beta chain. The sample is drawn from a study of cytomegalovirus exposure and HLA in healthy donors. The CDR3 runs to 15 residues. Germline loops: CDR1 MNHEY, CDR2 SMNVEV (reference sequence). Trimming at V came to 5 bases and at J to 0 bases, leaving 7 bases not matched to a gene. The PCR ran on 60 Vbeta and 13 Jbeta primers. Profiled with immunoSEQ multiplex PCR; TCRdb holds only in-frame clones, not every one. The sample lists tens of thousands of clones, around 79% occurring once. The sample was PBMCs. This sequence was found in a man aged 25-45 years in good health and CMV-seronegative. The chain is built from TRBV27 and TRBJ2-7, with 7 bases fitting TRBD1. The CDR3 is CASSGPGTASYEQYF. Here the CDR3 DNA reads TGTGCCAGCAGTGGCCCCGGGACAGCCTCCTACGAGCAGTACTTC.